These 19 T cell receptor beta chains were sequenced from one sample in a study of cytomegalovirus exposure and HLA in healthy donors. Sequencing used immunoSEQ multiplex PCR; TCRdb keeps in-frame clones, though not all of them. The sample has under 150,000 clones; approximately 86% are singletons. Specimen: PBMCs. The receptors were gathered from a man between 18 and 35 years old in good health and CMV-seropositive.

The rearrangement links TRBV7-8 to TRBJ1-6; the D gene is possibly TRBD1 (6 bases). The CDR3 loop spans 14 amino acids. V dropped 4 bases and J dropped 7 bases, with 11 bases sitting between them. The germline V gene has CDR1 SGHVS and CDR2 FQNEAQ. The CDR3 reads CASSWTDQNSPLHF. CDR3 sequence (DNA): TGTGCCAGCAGCTGGACAGACCAGAATTCACCCCTCCACTTT.

The rearrangement links TRBV5-4 to TRBJ1-1; no firm D call. The CDR3 extends over 13 amino acids. V was trimmed by 0 bases and J by 4 bases, leaving 7 bases between them. Germline lookup yields CDR1 SGHNT and CDR2 YYREEE (reference sequence). CDR3 region: CASSLAPGTEAFF. The DNA for the CDR3 is TGTGCCAGCAGCTTGGCCCCGGGCACTGAAGCTTTCTTT.

The chain carries TRBV13 and TRBJ2-7; 7 nucleotides line up with TRBD2. Per germline, CDR1 PRHDT and CDR2 FYEKMQ (reference sequence). V shed 6 bases, J shed 3 bases, and the junction held 8 bases outside the gene matches. The CDR3 totals 14 residues. This CDR3 reads CASRLWGGDYEQYF. DNA for the CDR3: TGTGCCAGCAGACTGTGGGGAGGGGACTACGAGCAGTACTTC.

The chain couples TRBV6-5 to TRBJ2-7; D may be TRBD1 (6 bases). This CDR3 is built from 15 residues. V lost 7 bases to trimming and J lost 3 bases, with 19 bases between them. CDR1 MNHEY and CDR2 SVGAGI come from the germline V gene. CDR3 in DNA: TGTGCCAGCACCTATTCATCCGGACAGATCTACGAGCAGTACTTC. It specifies CASTYSSGQIYEQYF.

The chain carries TRBV5-6 and TRBJ1-1, with a possible D match to TRBD1 (5 bases). V gave up 3 bases and J gave up 3 bases, with 12 bases separating them. Germline assignment: CDR1 SGHDT and CDR2 YYEEEE. There are 14 residues in the CDR3. CDR3 sequence reads: CASSWGESYTEAFF. Written as DNA, the CDR3 is TGTGCCAGCAGCTGGGGGGAGTCCTACACTGAAGCTTTCTTT.

This chain uses TRBV6-1 with TRBJ2-7; maybe TRBD1 (5 bases). CDR1 and CDR2 (germline): MNHNS, SASEGT. There are 13 residues in the CDR3. V was clipped by 3 bases and J by 5 bases, with 11 bases between them. CDR3 in amino acids: CASSDGRANEQYF. The CDR3 coding sequence is TGTGCCAGCAGTGACGGCAGGGCGAACGAGCAGTACTTC.

The chain couples TRBV11-2 to TRBJ2-1; maybe TRBD2 (6 bases). V was clipped by 5 bases and J by 7 bases, with 12 bases between them. The CDR3 spans 13 residues. Germline loops: CDR1 SGHAT, CDR2 FQNNGV. This CDR3 reads CASSPGLQNEQFF. The CDR3 nucleotides read TGTGCCAGCAGCCCGGGACTCCAAAATGAGCAGTTCTTC.

As concerns this clone: This sample also contains other DNA sequences that code for the same CDR3. In DNA form, the CDR3 reads TGCGCCAGCAGCTTGGAAACAGGGGGAAACACCATATATTTT. Amino acid sequence: CASSLETGGNTIYF. The gene calls are TRBV5-1 and TRBJ1-3; tentative D call: TRBD1 (6 bases). The CDR3 is 14 residues long. V lost 0 bases and J 4 bases, leaving 8 bases between the germline ends. Germline loops: CDR1 SGHRS, CDR2 YFSETQ. Drawing the rest from reference TRBV5-1 and TRBJ1-3, the complete variable domain is KAGVTQTPRYLIKTRGQQVTLSCSPISGHRSVSWYQQTPGQGLQFLFEYFSETQRNKGNFPGRFSGRQFSNSRSEMNVSTLELGDSALYLCASSLETGGNTIYFGEGSWLTVV.

This chain links TRBV30 with TRBJ1-3; no reliable D call. CDR1 and CDR2 (germline): GTSNPN, SVGIG (reference sequence). The CDR3 totals 11 residues. V gave up 3 bases and J gave up 7 bases, with 7 bases separating them. CDR3 sequence reads: CAWSGGNTIYF. The CDR3 coding sequence is TGTGCCTGGAGCGGCGGGAACACCATATATTTT.

The chain employs TRBV27 and TRBJ1-3; the D gene is possibly TRBD1 (6 bases). Trimming removed 9 bases from V and 0 bases from J, with 21 bases in between. Looked up from germline, CDR1 is MNHEY and CDR2 is SMNVEV (reference sequence). This CDR3 comprises 17 residues. CDR3 in amino acids: CASRPYRQAISGNTIYF. CDR3 bases: TGTGCCAGTCGACCATACCGACAGGCAATCTCTGGAAACACCATATATTTT.

The genes are TRBV18 and TRBJ1-1, with 8 bases fitting TRBD1. CDR3 length: 16 amino acids. Trimming removed 1 base from V and 0 bases from J; junction bases left unmatched: 4. CDR1 and CDR2 from the germline V gene are KGHSH and LQKENI. Here the CDR3 DNA reads TGTGCCAGCTCACCACGGCGACAGGGGATGAACACTGAAGCTTTCTTT. This translates into CASSPRRQGMNTEAFF.

The rearrangement joins TRBV19 to TRBJ2-1, with 7 bases identical to TRBD2. This CDR3 region has 16 residues. Germline values: CDR1 LNHDA, CDR2 SQIVND (reference sequence). The trim removed 4 bases at V and 4 bases at J, leaving 10 bases unmatched. CDR3 protein: CASSKATWEGYNEQFF. In nucleotides, the CDR3 is TGTGCCAGTAGTAAAGCCACATGGGAGGGGTACAATGAGCAGTTCTTC.

This chain links TRBV30 with TRBJ1-6, with a possible D match to TRBD1 (6 bases). The CDR3 has 14 residues. Germline loops: CDR1 GTSNPN, CDR2 SVGIG (reference sequence). V was pared by 2 bases and J by 9 bases, with 14 bases between. CDR3 coding DNA: TGTGCCTGGAGTCCTACAGGGACGGGTTCACCCCTCCACTTT. This encodes CAWSPTGTGSPLHF.

V is TRBV27 and J is TRBJ1-1; D might be TRBD1 (5 bases). V lost 3 bases and J 0 bases, leaving 14 bases between the germline ends. CDR3 size: 16 residues. CDR1 MNHEY and CDR2 SMNVEV come from the germline V gene (reference sequence). Here the CDR3 reads CASSLGRIGVNTEAFF. As DNA, the CDR3 is TGTGCCAGCAGTTTGGGTCGGATAGGGGTGAACACTGAAGCTTTCTTT.

V and J are TRBV18 and TRBJ1-5; perhaps TRBD1 as D (5 bases). Germline V gives CDR1 KGHSH, CDR2 LQKENI. V was pared by 2 bases and J by 2 bases, with 10 bases between. The CDR3 extends over 15 amino acids. The CDR3 protein is CASSPKGLGNQPQHF. In DNA, the CDR3 is TGTGCCAGCTCACCAAAGGGGCTAGGCAATCAGCCCCAGCATTTT.

The chain combines TRBV5-1 with TRBJ2-5; possible D gene TRBD2, 6 bases. Germline loops: CDR1 SGHRS, CDR2 YFSETQ. The CDR3 consists of 15 residues. Trimming shortened V by 4 bases and J by 5 bases, and 18 bases separated the two germline ends. The CDR3 spells CASSPVAGSEETQYF. For the CDR3, the DNA is TGCGCCAGCAGCCCCGTGGCGGGGAGTGAGGAGACCCAGTACTTC.

The chain has TRBV6-5 and TRBJ1-1; D ambiguous. V was clipped by 6 bases and J by 0 bases, with 11 bases between them. The CDR3 loop spans 14 amino acids. CDR1 and CDR2 (germline): MNHEY, SVGAGI. CDR3 sequence: CASRGGLMNTEAFF. The DNA for the CDR3 is TGTGCCAGCAGGGGAGGGCTCATGAACACTGAAGCTTTCTTT.

V gene TRBV28 combines with J gene TRBJ1-1; a possible D gene is TRBD1 (6 bases). Trimming shortened V by 6 bases and J by 1 base, and 15 bases separated the two germline ends. Germline loops: CDR1 MDHEN, CDR2 SYDVKM. This CDR3 is 15 amino acids long. CDR3 amino acids: CASRDSGVGNTEAFF. The DNA of the CDR3 is TGTGCCAGCAGAGACTCAGGGGTCGGGAACACTGAAGCTTTCTTT.

This CDR3 reads CASSGETGNEKLFF. CDR3 nucleotides: TGTGCCAGCAGTGGCGAGACAGGAAATGAAAAACTGTTTTTT. This chain connects TRBV2 to TRBJ1-4; a weak D match, TRBD1 (6 bases). V lost 4 bases to trimming and J lost 5 bases, with 11 bases between them. This CDR3 has 14 residues. Germline loops: CDR1 SNHLY, CDR2 FYNNEI.